Listed here are 23 T cell receptor beta chains from one sample, sequenced in a study of T cell responses to AZD1222 COVID-19 vaccine. TCRdb's table, derived via immunoSEQ multiplex PCR, lists solely in-frame clones and lacks some. Altogether hundreds of thousands of clones are present, 85% to 95% being singletons, with the ten largest covering over 0.95%. Sequenced material: peripheral blood, taken on day 0 of MenACWY control vaccination. The receptors shown here come from an adult in good health.

This chain links TRBV5-1 with TRBJ1-5; D gene ambiguous. With 0 bases removed from V and 0 bases from J, the gap between germline ends came to 7 bases. The CDR3 covers 15 residues. Germline loops: CDR1 SGHRS, CDR2 YFSETQ. The CDR3 DNA sequence: TGCGCCAGCAGCTTGGATGGTGTTAGCAATCAGCCCCAGCATTTT. It specifies CASSLDGVSNQPQHF. The variable domain in full, completed from reference TRBV5-1 and TRBJ1-5, reads KAGVTQTPRYLIKTRGQQVTLSCSPISGHRSVSWYQQTPGQGLQFLFEYFSETQRNKGNFPGRFSGRQFSNSRSEMNVSTLELGDSALYLCASSLDGVSNQPQHFGDGTRLSIL.

The CDR3 protein is CASSELTGVGNQPQHF. CDR3 coding DNA: TGTGCCAGCAGTGAACTTACAGGGGTCGGCAATCAGCCCCAGCATTTT. The J gene is TRBJ1-5, the V gene TRBV28, with 7 bases matching TRBD1. J lost 2 bases, V lost 5 bases, and 9 bases had no gene match. This CDR3 is 16 amino acids long. CDR1 MDHEN and CDR2 SYDVKM come from the germline V gene.

The chain couples TRBV9 to TRBJ2-2; the match to TRBD2 covers 7 bases. This CDR3 is built from 15 residues. J lost 7 bases, V lost 3 bases, and 9 bases had no gene match. CDR1 and CDR2 (germline): SGDLS, YYNGEE. The CDR3 sequence: CASSEISGGVGELFF. The CDR3 bases are TGTGCCAGCAGCGAAATATCGGGGGGAGTCGGGGAGCTGTTTTTT.

The chain has TRBV6-5 and TRBJ2-3; tentative D call: TRBD2 (6 bases). Trimming shortened V by 6 bases and J by 4 bases, and 14 bases separated the two germline ends. This CDR3 is 14 amino acids long. Germline V gives CDR1 MNHEY, CDR2 SVGAGI. CDR3 in DNA: TGTGCCAGCAGGCGCGAGGACTATTCAGATACGCAGTATTTT. It yields the protein CASRREDYSDTQYF.

J is TRBJ1-1 and V is TRBV3-1 (or the pseudogene TRBV3-2), with D tentatively TRBD1 (5 bases). Trimming took 3 bases from V and 10 from J, leaving 15 bases between them. CDR1 is LGHDT, CDR2 YNNKEL, per germline (reference sequence). The CDR3 totals 13 residues. The CDR3 reads CASSQSRDGGAFF. CDR3 bases: TGTGCCAGCAGCCAGTCCCGGGACGGCGGAGCTTTCTTT.

The CDR3 spells CASINRPMNTEAFF. In DNA, the CDR3 is TGTGCCAGTATTAACCGACCTATGAACACTGAAGCTTTCTTT. The V gene is TRBV19, the J gene TRBJ1-1; D is undetermined. Germline CDR1 LNHDA, CDR2 SQIVND (reference sequence). With 7 bases removed from V and 0 bases from J, the gap between germline ends came to 12 bases. There are 14 residues in the CDR3.

Comments on this clone: A junction boundary mismatches the germline segment, possibly from a read error. The V gene is TRBV5-6, the J gene TRBJ1-3, with 10 bases identical to TRBD1. This CDR3 region has 14 residues. Germline CDR1 and CDR2: SGHDT and YYEEEE. CDR3 coding DNA: TGTGCCAGCTCGATGGCGGACAGGGGGTTCCAAACAGATTTT. Its protein is CASSMADRGFQTDF.

This rearrangement joins TRBV2 to TRBJ1-3; D unresolved. This CDR3 contains 14 residues. The germline V and J ends were trimmed by 6 bases and 2 bases, with 11 bases remaining between them. CDR1 is SNHLY and CDR2 is FYNNEI in the germline V gene. CDR3 region: CASRPSTAGNTIYF. The DNA of the CDR3 is TGTGCCAGCAGGCCTAGTACCGCTGGAAACACCATATATTTT.

The J gene is TRBJ2-1, the V gene TRBV2; D may be TRBD1 or TRBD2 (6 bases each). V dropped 3 bases and J dropped 2 bases, with 14 bases sitting between them. Looked up from germline, CDR1 is SNHLY and CDR2 is FYNNEI. The CDR3 totals 16 residues. The CDR3, as DNA: TGTGCCAGCAGTGAGCAAACAGGGAGGCCCTACAATGAGCAGTTCTTC. Protein sequence: CASSEQTGRPYNEQFF.

The chain combines TRBV27 with TRBJ1-1; unclear D gene. Per the germline V gene, CDR1 is MNHEY and CDR2 is SMNVEV (reference sequence). With 3 bases removed from V and 0 bases from J, the gap between germline ends came to 11 bases. This CDR3 spans 15 amino acids. CDR3 residues: CASSLRSGMNTEAFF. CDR3 nucleotides: TGTGCCAGCAGTTTGCGGTCAGGTATGAACACTGAAGCTTTCTTT.

The chain recombines TRBV5-4 with TRBJ1-2, with D hard to call. Germline-derived CDR1 and CDR2 are SGHNT and YYREEE (reference sequence). This CDR3 comprises 12 residues. V lost 1 base, J lost 4 bases, and 5 bases lay in between. CDR3 protein: CASSLSPYGYTF. The CDR3 DNA follows: TGTGCCAGCAGCTTGTCTCCCTATGGCTACACCTTC.

The chain is built from TRBV2 and TRBJ2-2; 9 nucleotides match TRBD2. The V gene's germline CDR1 is SNHLY and CDR2 FYNNEI. The CDR3 is 16 amino acids. The junction had 13 bases not matched to a gene; V was cut back by 7 bases and J by 7 bases. The CDR3 DNA sequence: TGTGCCAGCACCCAAAGACCCAGCGGGGGGAACGGGGAGCTGTTTTTT. It codes for CASTQRPSGGNGELFF. Together with reference TRBV2 and TRBJ2-2, the CDR3 gives the full variable domain: EPEVTQTPSHQVTQMGQEVILRCVPISNHLYFYWYRQILGQKVEFLVSFYNNEISEKSEIFDDQFSVERPDGSNFTLKIRSTKLEDSAMYFCASTQRPSGGNGELFFGEGSRLTVL.

The rearrangement uses TRBV2 and TRBJ2-7; D possibly corresponds to TRBD1 (6 bases). The CDR3 runs to 12 residues. Trimming took off 6 bases at V and 7 bases at J, with 13 bases between the two ends. Germline CDR1 and CDR2: SNHLY and FYNNEI. Written as DNA, the CDR3 is TGTGCCAGCAGACTGGACAGAGGTGAGCAGTACTTC. Amino acid sequence: CASRLDRGEQYF.

The rearrangement links TRBV5-1 to TRBJ2-3, with D possibly matching TRBD2 (5 bases). Germline CDR1 SGHRS, CDR2 YFSETQ. Trimming stripped 1 base from V and 1 base from J, with 13 bases between. This CDR3 has 16 residues. The CDR3 DNA reads TGCGCCAGCAGCTTGTACGCCGGGGTCGGCACAGATACGCAGTATTTT. Its translation is CASSLYAGVGTDTQYF.

This clone appeared a single time. The genes are TRBV4-2 and TRBJ2-4; D ambiguous. V was clipped by 0 bases and J by 5 bases, with 8 bases between them. The germline V gene encodes CDR1 LGHNA and CDR2 YNFKEQ. The CDR3 length is 14 residues. The CDR3 region has the DNA TGTGCCAGCAGCCAAGAGGAATCCCAAAACATTCAGTACTTC. This gives the protein CASSQEESQNIQYF.

The chain links TRBV6-5 to TRBJ2-5; 12 nucleotides align to TRBD2. The CDR3 runs 16 residues. J lost 1 base, V lost 2 bases, and 2 bases had no gene match. Germline V CDR1 and CDR2: MNHEY, SVGAGI. CDR3 bases: TGTGCCAGCAGTTACCCGACTAGCGGGGGCCAAGAGACCCAGTACTTC. This encodes CASSYPTSGGQETQYF.

The sample holds one count of this clone. This chain links TRBV5-6 with TRBJ2-1; D uncertain. The CDR3 spans 13 residues. Trimming stripped 5 bases from V and 5 bases from J, with 11 bases between. Germline lookup yields CDR1 SGHDT and CDR2 YYEEEE. As DNA, the CDR3 is TGTGCCAGCAGGGAGCCCTTTCACAATGAGCAGTTCTTC. This gives the protein CASREPFHNEQFF.

The chain carries TRBV7-9 and TRBJ1-1; 7 nucleotides line up with TRBD1. Per the germline V gene, CDR1 is SEHNR and CDR2 is FQNEAQ (reference sequence). V was pared by 5 bases and J by 9 bases, with 9 bases of the junction left unmatched. The CDR3 extends over 13 amino acids. The CDR3 region has the DNA TGTGCCAGCAGCGGGACAGCCCAAAGTAAAGCTTTCTTT. The encoded protein is CASSGTAQSKAFF.

V and J are TRBV6-5 and TRBJ1-6; D remains ambiguous. V lost 10 bases and J lost 6, with 13 bases in between. Per the germline V gene, CDR1 is MNHEY and CDR2 is SVGAGI. This CDR3 is 13 amino acids long. The chain's CDR3 is CAMSQAANSPLHF. CDR3 sequence (DNA): TGTGCCATGAGCCAGGCGGCTAATTCACCCCTCCACTTT.

The chain combines TRBV5-1 with TRBJ1-5; D is unclear. Germline V gene data show CDR1 as SGHRS and CDR2 as YFSETQ. The CDR3 totals 13 residues. V was shortened by 4 bases and J by 4 bases, with 9 bases between the two germline ends. CDR3 region: CASSVGPNQPQHF. For the CDR3, the DNA is TGCGCCAGCAGCGTCGGGCCAAATCAGCCCCAGCATTTT.

The chain carries TRBV5-6 and TRBJ1-1; possibly TRBD1 for D (5 bases). V was shortened by 0 bases and J by 5 bases, with 17 bases between the two germline ends. CDR3 length: 16 residues. Germline CDR1 is SGHDT and CDR2 is YYEEEE. CDR3 DNA: TGTGCCAGCAGCTTGGCCGGGGCGTTCCGAGAAACTGAAGCTTTCTTT. This sequence encodes CASSLAGAFRETEAFF.

The chain links TRBV4-2 to TRBJ2-2; TRBD1 agrees at 7 bases. V was clipped by 1 base and J by 5 bases; unmatched bases: 1. CDR3 length: 14 amino acids. In germline, CDR1 is LGHNA, CDR2 YNFKEQ. CDR3 amino acids: CASSQGDRTGELFF. In nucleotides, the CDR3 is TGTGCCAGCAGCCAAGGGGACAGAACCGGGGAGCTGTTTTTT.

The chain employs TRBV7-9 and TRBJ2-1; weak D call: TRBD2 (5 bases). Germline assignment: CDR1 SEHNR and CDR2 FQNEAQ (reference sequence). The CDR3 contains 13 residues. V was cut by 1 base and J by 10 bases, with 11 bases left in between. The CDR3 reads CASSLGLAREQFF. CDR3 bases: TGTGCCAGCAGCTTAGGGCTAGCAAGGGAGCAGTTCTTC.